A single TCR beta chain is shown here with its context. Its specificity is not known. A v3.0 immunoSEQ assay was performed at survey level. Measured with immunoSEQ multiplex PCR; TCRdb has only the in-frame clones, and not every one. The sample lists 5,500 to 7,000 clones; 80% to 90% were seen once. The data originate from a study of long-term antiretroviral therapy in people with HIV. Study conclusions and caveats: Following ART, diversity rose but still fell short of transplant donor controls. The clones with expansion before ART were dominant in the repertoire at all time points.

Germline-derived CDR1 and CDR2 are SGHRS and YFSETQ. V gave up 4 bases and J gave up 4 bases; unmatched junction bases: 12. This CDR3 comprises 17 residues. The sequencing used unsorted PBMCs, collected 3.7 years after starting antiretroviral therapy. The chain carries TRBV5-1 and TRBJ2-3; the match to TRBD1 covers 10 bases. The receptor was derived from a woman between 45 and 60 years old with HIV. The CDR3 spells CASSPGWGQGRSDTQYF. The DNA for the CDR3 is TGCGCCAGCAGCCCTGGTTGGGGACAGGGGAGGTCAGATACGCAGTATTTT.